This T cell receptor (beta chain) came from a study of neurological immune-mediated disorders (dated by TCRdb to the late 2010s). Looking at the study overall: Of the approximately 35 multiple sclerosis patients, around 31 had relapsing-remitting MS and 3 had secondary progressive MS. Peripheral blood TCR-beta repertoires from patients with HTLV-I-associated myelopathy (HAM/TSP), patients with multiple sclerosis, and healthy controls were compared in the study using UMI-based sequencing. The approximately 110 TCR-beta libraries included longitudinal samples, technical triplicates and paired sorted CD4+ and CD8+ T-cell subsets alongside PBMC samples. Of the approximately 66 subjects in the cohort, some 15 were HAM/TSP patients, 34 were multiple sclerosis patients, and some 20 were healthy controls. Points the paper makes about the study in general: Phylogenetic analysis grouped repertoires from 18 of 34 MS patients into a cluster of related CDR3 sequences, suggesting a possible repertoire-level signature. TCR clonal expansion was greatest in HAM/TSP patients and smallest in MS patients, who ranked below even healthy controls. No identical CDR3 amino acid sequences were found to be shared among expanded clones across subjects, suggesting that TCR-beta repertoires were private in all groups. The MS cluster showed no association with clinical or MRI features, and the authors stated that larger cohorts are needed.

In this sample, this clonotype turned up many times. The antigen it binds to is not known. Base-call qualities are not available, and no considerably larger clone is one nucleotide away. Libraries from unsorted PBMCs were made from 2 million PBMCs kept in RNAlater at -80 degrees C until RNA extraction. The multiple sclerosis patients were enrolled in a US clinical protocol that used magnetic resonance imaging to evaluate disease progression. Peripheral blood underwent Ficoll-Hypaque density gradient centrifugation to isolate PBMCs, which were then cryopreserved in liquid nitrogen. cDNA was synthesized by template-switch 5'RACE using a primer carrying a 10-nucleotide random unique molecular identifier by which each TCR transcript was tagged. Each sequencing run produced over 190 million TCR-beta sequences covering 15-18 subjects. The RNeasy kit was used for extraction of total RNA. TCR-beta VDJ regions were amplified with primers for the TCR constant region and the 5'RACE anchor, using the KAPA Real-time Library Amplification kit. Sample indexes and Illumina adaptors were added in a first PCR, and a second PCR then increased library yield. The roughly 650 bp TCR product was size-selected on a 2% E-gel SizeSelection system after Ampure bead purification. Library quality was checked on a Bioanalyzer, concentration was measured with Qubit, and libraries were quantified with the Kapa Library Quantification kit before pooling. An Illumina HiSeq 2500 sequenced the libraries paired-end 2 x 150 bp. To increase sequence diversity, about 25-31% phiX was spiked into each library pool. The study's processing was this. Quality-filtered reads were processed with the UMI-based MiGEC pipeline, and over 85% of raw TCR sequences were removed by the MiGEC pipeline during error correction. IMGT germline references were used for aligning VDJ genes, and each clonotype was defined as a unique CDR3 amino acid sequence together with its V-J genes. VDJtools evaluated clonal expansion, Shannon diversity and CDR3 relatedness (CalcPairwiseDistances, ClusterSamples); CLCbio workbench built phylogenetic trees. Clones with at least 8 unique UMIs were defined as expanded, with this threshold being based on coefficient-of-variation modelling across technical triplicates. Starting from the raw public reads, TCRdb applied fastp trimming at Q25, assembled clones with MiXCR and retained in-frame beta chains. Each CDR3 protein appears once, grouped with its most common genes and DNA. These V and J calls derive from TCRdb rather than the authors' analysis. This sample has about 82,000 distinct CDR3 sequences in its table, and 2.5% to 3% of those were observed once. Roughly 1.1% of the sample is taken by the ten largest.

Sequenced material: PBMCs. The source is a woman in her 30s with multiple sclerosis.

The DNA sequence reads TGCGCCAGCAGCTTGGGCCCTGGTGCCCCGGGGGCGGATACGCAGTATTTT. The encoded protein is CASSLGPGAPGADTQYF. The rearrangement joined TRBV5-1 to TRBJ2-3; the D element could tentatively be TRBD1 or TRBD2, as 6 bases agree for each. The CDR3 has 17 amino acids, counting the end cysteine and phenylalanine. The DNA shown is the 51-base CDR3, in frame from base 1. The germline V gene provides CDR1 SGHRS and CDR2 YFSETQ. V loses 0 bases of germline sequence and J loses 6 bases, and the interval between the two ends is 20 bases. The full variable domain, completed from the reference TRBV5-1 and TRBJ2-3 proteins outside the CDR3, reads KAGVTQTPRYLIKTRGQQVTLSCSPISGHRSVSWYQQTPGQGLQFLFEYFSETQRNKGNFPGRFSGRQFSNSRSEMNVSTLELGDSALYLCASSLGPGAPGADTQYFGPGTRLTVL.